This TCR beta chain was captured in a study of ipilimumab plus nivolumab after autologous stem cell transplantation (dated by TCRdb to about 2021). Regarding the research as a whole: The median number of doses that trial patients received was about 5 for ipilimumab and roughly 8 for nivolumab. Primary refractory and relapsed disease were included in the DLBCL cohort, with 18-month progression-free survival of around 88% and 27%, respectively. Patients undergoing autologous transplant for high-risk diffuse large B cell lymphoma, mature T cell lymphoma, or multiple myeloma were enrolled in the trial. The intent-to-treat population of the trial was made up of around 35 patients.

The investigation overall reported the following: The authors concluded that combined checkpoint inhibition appeared tolerable when used as consolidation after transplant. The authors stated that profiles of the T cell receptor repertoire, regulatory T cell phenotype and gut microbiota provided a biologic rationale for studying this approach further.

Note on this clone: No cognate antigen has been identified for it. No quality values exist for individual bases; no much larger clone is one base distant. Other DNA variants within this sample encode the same CDR3.

Libraries were made using the immunoSEQ multiplex PCR assay. Entries here come from immuneACCESS through TCRdb and include only in-frame sequences with V and J called. Some clones fail to appear in such tables; in the studies checked, an unresolved V gene covers under half of the shortfall, and the cause of the remainder is unknown. For this sample the table gives 15,000 or so clones, of which about three quarters were detected only once. The top ten hold 20% of the sample. From the germline V gene, CDR1 is SNHLY and CDR2 is FYNNEI. The cysteine opens and the phenylalanine closes a CDR3 of 13 amino acids. The kept DNA is CDR3 alone, 39 bases in frame from the first base. Germline trimming amounts to 7 bases on V and 7 bases on J, with 5 as the count of junction bases outside the gene matches. Checkpoint therapy was initiated 14 to 28 days after autologous transplant, and ipilimumab was administered at 1 mg/kg intravenously on day 1 of selected weeks. Nivolumab was given at 3 mg/kg intravenously on day 1 of weeks 1, 4, 7, 10, and every two weeks through week 26. This was a Phase Ib clinical trial that tested ipilimumab plus nivolumab, given as combined checkpoint inhibition, for consolidation following autologous stem cell transplantation.

The receptor's source is a male donor with diffuse large B-cell lymphoma. The source was PBMCs, collected in a trial of ipilimumab plus nivolumab as post-transplant consolidation. The V and J segments used are TRBV2 and TRBJ2-7, and 12 junction bases match TRBD1. The DNA reads as follows: TGTGCCAGCACCGGGACAGGGGGCTCGGAGCAGTACTTC. It translates to CASTGTGGSEQYF.